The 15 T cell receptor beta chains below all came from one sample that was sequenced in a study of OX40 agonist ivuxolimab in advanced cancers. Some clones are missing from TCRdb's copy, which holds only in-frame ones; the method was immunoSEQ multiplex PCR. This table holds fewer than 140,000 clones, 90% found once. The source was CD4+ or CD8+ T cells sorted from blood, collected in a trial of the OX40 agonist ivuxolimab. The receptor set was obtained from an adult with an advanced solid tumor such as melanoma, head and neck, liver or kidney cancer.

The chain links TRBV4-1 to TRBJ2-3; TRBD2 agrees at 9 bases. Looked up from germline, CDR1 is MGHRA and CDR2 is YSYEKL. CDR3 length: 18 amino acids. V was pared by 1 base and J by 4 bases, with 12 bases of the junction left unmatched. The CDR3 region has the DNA TGCGCCAGCAGCCAAGTCTTGGGCAGTAAGCGGGGGGCAGATACGCAGTATTTT. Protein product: CASSQVLGSKRGADTQYF.

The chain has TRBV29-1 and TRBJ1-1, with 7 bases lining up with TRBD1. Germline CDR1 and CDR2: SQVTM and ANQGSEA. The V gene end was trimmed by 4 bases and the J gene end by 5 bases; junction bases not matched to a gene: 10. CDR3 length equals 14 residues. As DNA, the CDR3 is TGCAGCGTTGGTAGACAGGGAGGACCGACTGAAGCTTTCTTT. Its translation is CSVGRQGGPTEAFF.

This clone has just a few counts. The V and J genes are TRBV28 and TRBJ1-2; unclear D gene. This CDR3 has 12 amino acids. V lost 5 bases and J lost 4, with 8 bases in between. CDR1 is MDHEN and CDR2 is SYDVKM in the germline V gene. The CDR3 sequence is CASSETVYGYTF. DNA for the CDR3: TGTGCCAGCAGTGAGACCGTCTATGGCTACACCTTC.

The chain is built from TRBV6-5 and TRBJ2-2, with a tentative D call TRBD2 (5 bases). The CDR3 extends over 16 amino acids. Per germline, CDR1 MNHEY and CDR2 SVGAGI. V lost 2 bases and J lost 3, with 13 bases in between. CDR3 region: CASSYGVAGDTGELFF. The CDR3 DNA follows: TGTGCCAGCAGTTACGGAGTGGCCGGGGACACCGGGGAGCTGTTTTTT.

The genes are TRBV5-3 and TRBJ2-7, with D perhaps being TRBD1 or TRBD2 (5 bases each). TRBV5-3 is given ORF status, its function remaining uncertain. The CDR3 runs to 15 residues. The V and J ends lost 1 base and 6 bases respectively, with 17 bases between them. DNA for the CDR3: TGTGCCAGAAGCTTGTATTCCGGGGCTTGGGGCGAGCAGTACTTC. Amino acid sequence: CARSLYSGAWGEQYF.

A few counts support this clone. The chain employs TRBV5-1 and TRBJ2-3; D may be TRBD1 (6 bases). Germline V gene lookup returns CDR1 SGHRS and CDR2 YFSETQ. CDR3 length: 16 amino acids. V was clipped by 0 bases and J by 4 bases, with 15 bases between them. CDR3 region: CASSLVGGAAADTQYF. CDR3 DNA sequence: TGCGCCAGCAGCTTGGTTGGGGGCGCGGCTGCAGATACGCAGTATTTT.

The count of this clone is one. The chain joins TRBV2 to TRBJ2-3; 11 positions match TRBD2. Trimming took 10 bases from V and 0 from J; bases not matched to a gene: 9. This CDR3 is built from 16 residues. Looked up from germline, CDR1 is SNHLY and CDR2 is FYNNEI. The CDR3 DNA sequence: TGTGCCACAAGACTAGCGGGAATGATTAGCACAGATACGCAGTATTTT. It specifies CATRLAGMISTDTQYF.

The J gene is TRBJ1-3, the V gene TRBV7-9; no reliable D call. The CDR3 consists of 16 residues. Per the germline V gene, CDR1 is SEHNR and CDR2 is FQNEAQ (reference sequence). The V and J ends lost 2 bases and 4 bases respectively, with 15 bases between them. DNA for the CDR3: TGTGCCAGCAGCTTAACGGGGTACATTCGGGGAAACACCATATATTTT. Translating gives CASSLTGYIRGNTIYF.

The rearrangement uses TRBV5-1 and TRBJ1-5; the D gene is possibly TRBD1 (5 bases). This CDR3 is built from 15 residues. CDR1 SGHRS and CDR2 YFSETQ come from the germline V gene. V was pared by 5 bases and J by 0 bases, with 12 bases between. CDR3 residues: CASRRDPYSNQPQHF. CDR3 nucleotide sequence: TGCGCCAGCAGGAGGGACCCTTATAGCAATCAGCCCCAGCATTTT.

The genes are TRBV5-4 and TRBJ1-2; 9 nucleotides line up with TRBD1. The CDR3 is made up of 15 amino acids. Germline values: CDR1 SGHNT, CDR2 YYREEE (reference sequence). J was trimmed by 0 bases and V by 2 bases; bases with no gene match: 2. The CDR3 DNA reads TGTGCCAGCAGCTTTGGACAGGGGACTAACTATGGCTACACCTTC. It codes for CASSFGQGTNYGYTF.

The CDR3 coding sequence is TGTGCCAGTCGAGATAGTCCTCGGGAGACTGAAGCTTTCTTT. Protein product: CASRDSPRETEAFF. The V and J genes are TRBV11-2 and TRBJ1-1; D is uncertain. The CDR3 extends over 14 amino acids. Germline V gives CDR1 SGHAT, CDR2 FQNNGV. The V end lost 9 bases, the J end lost 5 bases, and 19 bases lay between the germline ends.

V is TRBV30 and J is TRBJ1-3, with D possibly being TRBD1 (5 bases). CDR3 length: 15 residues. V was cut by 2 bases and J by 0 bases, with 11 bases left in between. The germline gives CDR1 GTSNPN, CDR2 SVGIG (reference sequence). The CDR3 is CAWSRGGISGNTIYF. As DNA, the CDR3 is TGTGCCTGGAGTCGGGGGGGGATCTCTGGAAACACCATATATTTT.

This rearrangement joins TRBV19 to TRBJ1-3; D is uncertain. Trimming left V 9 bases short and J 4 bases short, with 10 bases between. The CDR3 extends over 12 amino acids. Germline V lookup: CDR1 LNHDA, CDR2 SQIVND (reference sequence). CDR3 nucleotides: TGTGCCAGCTCGGAGAGGGGAAACACCATATATTTT. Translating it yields CASSERGNTIYF.

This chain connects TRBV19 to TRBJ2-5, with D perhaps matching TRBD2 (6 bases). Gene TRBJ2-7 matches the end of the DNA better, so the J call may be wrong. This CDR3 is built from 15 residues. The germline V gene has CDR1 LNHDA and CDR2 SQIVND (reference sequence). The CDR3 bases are TGTGCCAGTAGTACGTCCGGTGGAGGGGCCTACGAGCAGTACTTC. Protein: CASSTSGGGAYEQYF.

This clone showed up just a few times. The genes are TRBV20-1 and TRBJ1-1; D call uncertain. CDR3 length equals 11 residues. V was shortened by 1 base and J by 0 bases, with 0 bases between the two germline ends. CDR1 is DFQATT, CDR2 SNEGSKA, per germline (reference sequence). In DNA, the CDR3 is TGCAGTGCTAGAGTGAACACTGAAGCTTTCTTT. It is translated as CSARVNTEAFF.